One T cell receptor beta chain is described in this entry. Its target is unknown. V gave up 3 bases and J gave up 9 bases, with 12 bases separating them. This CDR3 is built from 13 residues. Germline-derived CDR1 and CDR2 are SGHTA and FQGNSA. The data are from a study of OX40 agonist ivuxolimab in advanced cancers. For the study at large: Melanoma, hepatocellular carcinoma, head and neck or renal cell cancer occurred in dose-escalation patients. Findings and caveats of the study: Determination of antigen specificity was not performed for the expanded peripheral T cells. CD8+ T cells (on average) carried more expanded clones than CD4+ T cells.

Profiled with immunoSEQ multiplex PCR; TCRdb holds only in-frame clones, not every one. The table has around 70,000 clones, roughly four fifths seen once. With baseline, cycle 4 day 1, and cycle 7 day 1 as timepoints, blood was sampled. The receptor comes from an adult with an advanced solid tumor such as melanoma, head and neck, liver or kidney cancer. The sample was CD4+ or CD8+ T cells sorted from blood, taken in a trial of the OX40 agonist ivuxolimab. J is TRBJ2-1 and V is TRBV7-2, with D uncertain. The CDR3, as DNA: TGTGCCAGCAGCTTTGGGCGGTTAGGTGAGCAGTTCTTC. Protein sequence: CASSFGRLGEQFF. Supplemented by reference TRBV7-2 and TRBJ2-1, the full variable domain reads GAGVSQSPSNKVTEKGKDVELRCDPISGHTALYWYRQSLGQGLEFLIYFQGNSAPDKSGLPSDRFSAERTGGSVSTLTIQRTQQEDSAVYLCASSFGRLGEQFFGPGTRLTVL.